The next 3 T cell receptor beta chains were all read from a single sample in a study of identical twins. TCRdb ran MiXCR on the 5' RACE reads and lists one entry per CDR3 protein. The data contain some 730,000 distinct CDR3 sequences, roughly 20% of them singletons. The same sample was also used in a study of T cells expressing NK-cell markers.

The specimen sequenced was PBMCs. The receptors originated from a woman younger than 30 in good health.

This chain uses TRBV7-2 with TRBJ2-7; no reliable D call. The CDR3 consists of 12 residues. CDR1 SGHTA and CDR2 FQGNSA come from the germline V gene. V lost 5 bases and J 9 bases, leaving 14 bases between the germline ends. CDR3: CASSLTSEVQYF. The DNA of the CDR3 is TGTGCCAGCAGCCTAACGAGTGAAGTGCAGTACTTC.

This clonotype came up many times. The chain employs TRBV24-1 and TRBJ2-1, with TRBD2 matching 9 bases. V shed 2 bases, J shed 6 bases, and the junction held 7 bases outside the gene matches. Germline CDR1 reads KGHDR; CDR2 reads SFDVKD. The CDR3 runs 16 residues. The CDR3 sequence is CATSDSLAGTGNEQFF. CDR3 bases: TGTGCCACCAGTGATTCACTAGCGGGTACTGGCAATGAGCAGTTCTTC.

V is TRBV7-9 and J is TRBJ2-2; D may be TRBD2 (6 bases). The CDR3 has 15 amino acids. Germline-derived CDR1 and CDR2 are SEHNR and FQNEAQ (reference sequence). The V gene lost 5 bases and the J gene lost 5 bases, with 15 bases spanning the gap. CDR3 residues: CASSQANRETGELFF. As DNA, the CDR3 is TGTGCCAGCAGCCAGGCCAACCGGGAGACCGGGGAGCTGTTTTTT.